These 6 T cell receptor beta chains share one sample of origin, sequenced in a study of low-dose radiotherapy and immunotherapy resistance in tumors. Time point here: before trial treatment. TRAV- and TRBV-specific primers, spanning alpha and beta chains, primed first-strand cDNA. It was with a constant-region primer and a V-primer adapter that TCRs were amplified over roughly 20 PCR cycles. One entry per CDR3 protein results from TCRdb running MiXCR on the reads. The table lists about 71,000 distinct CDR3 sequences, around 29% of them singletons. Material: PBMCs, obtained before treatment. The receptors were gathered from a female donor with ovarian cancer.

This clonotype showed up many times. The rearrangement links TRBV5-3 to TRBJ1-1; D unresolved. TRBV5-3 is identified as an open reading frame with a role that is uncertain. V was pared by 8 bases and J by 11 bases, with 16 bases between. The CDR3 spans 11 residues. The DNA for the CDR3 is TGTGCCAGCCATGGAGGATACGTGGCTTTCTTT. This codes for CASHGGYVAFF.

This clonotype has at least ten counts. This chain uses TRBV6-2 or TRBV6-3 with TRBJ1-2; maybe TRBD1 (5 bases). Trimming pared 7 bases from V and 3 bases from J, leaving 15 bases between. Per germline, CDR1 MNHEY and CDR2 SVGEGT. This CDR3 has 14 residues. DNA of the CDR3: TGTGCCAGCAACAACGGGGCCAGGGACTATGGCTACACCTTC. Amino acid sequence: CASNNGARDYGYTF.

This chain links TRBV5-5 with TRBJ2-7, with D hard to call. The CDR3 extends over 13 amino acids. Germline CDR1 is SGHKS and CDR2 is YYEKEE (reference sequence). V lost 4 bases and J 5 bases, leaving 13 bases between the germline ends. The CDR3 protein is CASSIGPADEQYF. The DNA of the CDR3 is TGTGCCAGCAGCATTGGTCCCGCCGACGAGCAGTACTTC.

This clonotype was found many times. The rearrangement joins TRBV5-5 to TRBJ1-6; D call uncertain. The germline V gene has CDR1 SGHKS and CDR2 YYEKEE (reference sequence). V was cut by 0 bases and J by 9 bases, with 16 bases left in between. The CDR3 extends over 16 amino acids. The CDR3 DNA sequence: TGTGCCAGCAGCTTGGAGATGGGAGTTGCGGGTTCACCCCTCCACTTT. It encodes CASSLEMGVAGSPLHF.

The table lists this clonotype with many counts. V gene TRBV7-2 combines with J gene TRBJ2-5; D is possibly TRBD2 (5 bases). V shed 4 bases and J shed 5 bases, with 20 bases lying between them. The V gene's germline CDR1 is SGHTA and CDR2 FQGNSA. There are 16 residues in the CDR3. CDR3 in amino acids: CASSSRRGVGGETQYF. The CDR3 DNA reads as TGTGCCAGCAGCTCCAGGAGAGGCGTGGGCGGGGAGACCCAGTACTTC.

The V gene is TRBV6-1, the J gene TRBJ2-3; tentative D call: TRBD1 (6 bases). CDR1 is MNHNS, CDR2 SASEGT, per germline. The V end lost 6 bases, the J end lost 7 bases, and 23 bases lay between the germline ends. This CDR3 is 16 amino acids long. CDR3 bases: TGTGCCAGCAGCATTCCCAACCGGGACAATCGGAATACGCAGTATTTT. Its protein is CASSIPNRDNRNTQYF.